The 20 T cell receptor beta chains given below trace back to one sample, sequenced in a study of preoperative IRX-2 immunotherapy in early breast cancer. Clones were read by immunoSEQ multiplex PCR, and TCRdb kept only the in-frame ones, dropping some. The sample holds about 3,000 clones, 70% to 80% seen once. Treatment defined: preoperative locoregional IRX-2 cytokine immunotherapy. This specimen was tumor tissue, taken after IRX-2 immunotherapy. All receptors come from a human donor with breast cancer.

The chain couples TRBV6-8 to TRBJ2-1; 8 bases are shared with TRBD1. The CDR3 contains 14 residues. CDR1 is MNHGY, CDR2 SAAAGT, per germline. V gave up 7 bases and J gave up 9 bases; unmatched junction bases: 11. CDR3 nucleotide sequence: TGTGCCAGCACTGGGAGGCAGGGGGCGATTGAGCAGTTCTTC. Its protein product is CASTGRQGAIEQFF.

In this sample, this clone turned up a few times. The V and J genes are TRBV25-1 and TRBJ1-5, with D possibly being TRBD1 (5 bases). CDR1 and CDR2 from the germline V gene are MGHDK and SYGVNS. The CDR3 sequence is 16 residues long. Trimming pared 1 base from V and 2 bases from J, leaving 12 bases between. The CDR3 reads CASSESGLGGNQPQHF. The DNA for the CDR3 is TGTGCCAGCAGTGAATCTGGCCTGGGGGGCAATCAGCCCCAGCATTTT.

This clone was detected only a few times. Other DNA sequences within the sample encode an identical CDR3. The chain carries TRBV6-8 and TRBJ1-4, with 9 nucleotides matching TRBD1. The CDR3 contains 20 residues. The V gene's germline CDR1 is MNHGY and CDR2 SAAAGT. V shed 2 bases, J shed 2 bases, and the junction held 15 bases outside the gene matches. CDR3 DNA sequence: TGTGCCAGCAGTTACGAGAGGCGGAAACAGGGGGCCCGCACTAATGAAAAACTGTTTTTT. It translates to CASSYERRKQGARTNEKLFF.

V usage is TRBV28 and J usage is TRBJ1-1; no clear D gene. The CDR3 is made up of 13 amino acids. CDR1 is MDHEN and CDR2 is SYDVKM in the germline V gene. The V gene lost 6 bases and the J gene lost 5 bases, with 13 bases spanning the gap. The CDR3 bases are TGTGCCAGCAGCCCTCCCGAAAGGACTGAAGCTTTCTTT. It specifies CASSPPERTEAFF.

This chain connects TRBV19 to TRBJ1-4; 9 bases match TRBD1. With 8 bases clipped from V and 6 bases from J, the junction kept 10 bases outside the gene matches. Germline lookup yields CDR1 LNHDA and CDR2 SQIVND (reference sequence). This CDR3 is built from 15 residues. The CDR3 reads CASSQTGGNYEKLFF. CDR3 coding DNA: TGTGCCAGTTCCCAGACAGGGGGTAACTATGAAAAACTGTTTTTT.

V is TRBV6-8 and J is TRBJ1-2; no definite D call. Germline lookup yields CDR1 MNHGY and CDR2 SAAAGT. CDR3 length: 14 residues. Trimming pared 5 bases from V and 0 bases from J, leaving 10 bases between. The CDR3 loop reads CASSLQATNYGYTF. For the CDR3, the DNA is TGTGCCAGCAGTCTACAAGCAACTAACTATGGCTACACCTTC.

About this clone: A read error may produce the germline difference seen at one junction end. The chain recombines TRBV6-8 with TRBJ1-4; perhaps TRBD1 as D (6 bases). The V gene's germline CDR1 is MNHGY and CDR2 SAAAGT. This CDR3 region has 17 residues. CDR3 sequence reads: CAISATDSAAPNEKLFF. The CDR3 nucleotides are TGTGCCATCAGTGCTACGGACAGTGCTGCGCCTAATGAAAAACTGTTTTTT.

This sequence joins TRBV5-1 and TRBJ1-4, with D perhaps TRBD1 (6 bases). The CDR3 covers 15 residues. CDR1 SGHRS and CDR2 YFSETQ come from the germline V gene. The V gene lost 4 bases and the J gene lost 6 bases, with 16 bases spanning the gap. CDR3 bases: TGCGCCAGCAGCAGGTCAGGGGTTAGCGATGAAAAACTGTTTTTT. This gives the protein CASSRSGVSDEKLFF.

This clone was seen a handful of times. The chain joins TRBV12-5 to TRBJ1-2, with no clear D. This CDR3 is built from 13 residues. Germline lookup yields CDR1 LGHNT and CDR2 FRNRAP. Trimming shortened V by 7 bases and J by 2 bases, and 11 bases separated the two germline ends. The CDR3 spells CASALQRNYGYTF. The CDR3 DNA follows: TGTGCTAGTGCCCTACAGCGCAACTATGGCTACACCTTC.

This clone showed up just a few times. The J gene is TRBJ2-7, the V gene TRBV11-3, with D perhaps matching TRBD2 (6 bases). Germline loops: CDR1 SGHNT, CDR2 YENEEA. V was trimmed by 5 bases and J by 0 bases, leaving 14 bases between them. The length of the CDR3 is 15 residues. This CDR3 is CASSVDGGISYEQYF. The CDR3 DNA sequence: TGTGCCAGCAGCGTGGACGGAGGGATCTCCTACGAGCAGTACTTC.

This chain joins TRBV18 and TRBJ2-3, with 10 bases that match TRBD2. The CDR3 length is 14 residues. Germline-derived CDR1 and CDR2 are KGHSH and LQKENI. The V gene end was trimmed by 5 bases and the J gene end by 1 base; junction bases not matched to a gene: 0. The CDR3 DNA reads TGTGCCAGCTCAACTAGCGGGGGCACAGATACGCAGTATTTT. Amino acid sequence: CASSTSGGTDTQYF. Full variable domain (rest looked up from reference TRBV18 and TRBJ2-3): NAGVMQNPRHLVRRRGQEARLRCSPMKGHSHVYWYRQLPEEGLKFMVYLQKENIIDESGMPKERFSAEFPKEGPSILRIQQVVRGDSAAYFCASSTSGGTDTQYFGPGTRLTVL.

CDR3 sequence (DNA): TGTGCCAGCAGCCGGGGAGGGGCCCAATATGGCTACACCTTC. Its protein product is CASSRGGAQYGYTF. The chain recombines TRBV11-3 with TRBJ1-2; tentatively, D is TRBD1 (5 bases). V dropped 5 bases and J dropped 5 bases, with 15 bases sitting between them. The CDR3 contains 14 residues. Germline CDR1 and CDR2: SGHNT and YENEEA.

This clone is large by share. Different DNA sequences within this sample yield the same CDR3. Written as DNA, the CDR3 is TGTGCCAGCAGTGAAGCGCCGGTGGGGAACACTGAAGCTTTCTTT. Its translation: CASSEAPVGNTEAFF. The chain combines TRBV6-1 with TRBJ1-1; D remains unclear. V lost 0 bases and J lost 1, with 9 bases in between. This CDR3 comprises 15 residues. Germline values: CDR1 MNHNS, CDR2 SASEGT.

The gene calls are TRBV30 and TRBJ1-4, with D maybe TRBD1 (6 bases). V lost 5 bases and J lost 8, with 27 bases in between. From germline, CDR1 is GTSNPN and CDR2 SVGIG (reference sequence). The CDR3 covers 17 residues. The CDR3 loop is CAWGSGAYHEKKEKLFF. CDR3 DNA sequence: TGTGCCTGGGGTTCGGGGGCGTATCATGAAAAAAAGGAAAAACTGTTTTTT. The full variable domain, with the rest looked up from reference TRBV30 and TRBJ1-4, is SQTIHQWPATLVQPVGSPLSLECTVEGTSNPNLYWYRQAAGRGLQLLFYSVGIGQISSEVPQNLSASRPQDRQFILSSKKLLLSDSGFYLCAWGSGAYHEKKEKLFFGSGTQLSVL.

The rearrangement uses TRBV10-2 and TRBJ1-1; 7 nucleotides agree with TRBD1. Germline V lookup: CDR1 WSHSY, CDR2 SAAADI. V gave up 4 bases and J gave up 5 bases; unmatched junction bases: 10. CDR3 size: 15 residues. The CDR3 reads CASSGGGLRGTEAFF. The CDR3, as DNA: TGCGCCAGCAGTGGAGGGGGGCTCAGGGGGACTGAAGCTTTCTTT.

V gene TRBV18 combines with J gene TRBJ1-2; D may be TRBD1 (6 bases). CDR1 is KGHSH and CDR2 is LQKENI in the germline V gene. CDR3 size: 13 residues. V shed 3 bases and J shed 2 bases, with 7 bases lying between them. In DNA form, the CDR3 reads TGTGCCAGCTCACCGGACAGCAACTATGGCTACACCTTC. Protein sequence: CASSPDSNYGYTF. The full variable domain, with the rest looked up from reference TRBV18 and TRBJ1-2, is NAGVMQNPRHLVRRRGQEARLRCSPMKGHSHVYWYRQLPEEGLKFMVYLQKENIIDESGMPKERFSAEFPKEGPSILRIQQVVRGDSAAYFCASSPDSNYGYTFGSGTRLTVV.

V usage is TRBV18 and J usage is TRBJ2-2, with D hard to call. Germline values: CDR1 KGHSH, CDR2 LQKENI. This CDR3 region has 13 residues. The V end was cut by 6 bases, the J end by 3 bases, with 8 bases between. CDR3 in amino acids: CASSRTHTGELFF. Written as DNA, the CDR3 is TGTGCCAGCTCCCGCACCCACACCGGGGAGCTGTTTTTT.

V is TRBV11-3 and J is TRBJ2-6, with TRBD1 matching 9 bases. The CDR3 runs to 18 residues. From germline, CDR1 is SGHNT and CDR2 YENEEA. V was pared by 4 bases and J by 0 bases, with 7 bases of the junction left unmatched. CDR3 protein: CASSSTGQGISGANVLTF. In DNA, the CDR3 is TGTGCCAGCAGCTCAACGGGACAGGGCATCTCTGGGGCCAACGTCCTGACTTTC.

V and J are TRBV7-6 and TRBJ2-7, with 9 bases identical to TRBD2. From germline, CDR1 is SGHVS and CDR2 FNYEAQ. The J segment lost 7 bases and the V segment lost 6 bases, leaving 13 bases of the junction unmatched. The CDR3 extends over 15 amino acids. CDR3 loop: CASRPVAGGPWEQYF. The CDR3 bases are TGTGCCAGCAGACCGGTTGCGGGAGGGCCGTGGGAGCAGTACTTC.

The count of this clone is one. The chain is built from TRBV18 and TRBJ2-7; the match to TRBD2 covers 7 bases. CDR3 length equals 15 residues. The V and J ends lost 4 bases and 6 bases, in that order; junction bases with no gene match: 12. The germline V gene has CDR1 KGHSH and CDR2 LQKENI. CDR3 in amino acids: CASSQGTTAFAEQYF. CDR3 nucleotides: TGTGCCAGCTCACAAGGGACTACAGCGTTCGCCGAGCAGTACTTC.